What follows describes a single T cell receptor (beta chain). Per the original data handling: Estimates of nucleated cell counts were drawn from the amplification of reference gene primers. Assay: immunoSEQ multiplex PCR; the TCRdb copy retains only in-frame clones and omits some. V and J calls and clone size are as listed in that table; D and trimming were resolved from the DNA. The sample lists roughly 380,000 clones, about 89% occurring once. These data come from a study of blood T cell repertoires in COVID-19. Across the study: Donors in the United States, Italy and Spain gave samples during acute or convalescent COVID-19. The analysed material was cDNA or gDNA that came from T cells, B-cell-depleted T cells, or PBMCs.

Recovered participants had two consecutive negative NP/OP PCR tests, healthcare professional clearance, or symptom resolution. The V gene's germline CDR1 is MDHEN and CDR2 SYDVKM. This CDR3 is 14 amino acids long. Trimming at V came to 6 bases and at J to 4 bases, leaving 6 bases not matched to a gene. J is TRBJ1-2 and V is TRBV28, with 9 bases lining up with TRBD1. Sequenced input: PBMCs or T cells enriched from blood (not recorded which). The TCR was taken from a man aged 25 to 40 who had recovered from COVID-19. For the CDR3, the DNA is TGTGCCAGCAGACACGGGACAGGGACCTATGGCTACACCTTC. It translates to CASRHGTGTYGYTF.